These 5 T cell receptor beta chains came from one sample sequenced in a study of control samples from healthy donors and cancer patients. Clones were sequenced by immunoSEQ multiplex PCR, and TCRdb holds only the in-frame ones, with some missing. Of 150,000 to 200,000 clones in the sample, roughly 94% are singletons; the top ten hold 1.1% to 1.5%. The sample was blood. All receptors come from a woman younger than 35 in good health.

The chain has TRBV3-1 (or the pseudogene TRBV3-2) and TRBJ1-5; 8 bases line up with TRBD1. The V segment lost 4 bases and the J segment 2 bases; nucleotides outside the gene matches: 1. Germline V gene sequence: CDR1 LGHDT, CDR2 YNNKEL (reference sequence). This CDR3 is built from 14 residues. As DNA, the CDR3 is TGTGCCAGCAGCCCGGGACAGGGCAATCAGCCCCAGCATTTT. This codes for CASSPGQGNQPQHF.

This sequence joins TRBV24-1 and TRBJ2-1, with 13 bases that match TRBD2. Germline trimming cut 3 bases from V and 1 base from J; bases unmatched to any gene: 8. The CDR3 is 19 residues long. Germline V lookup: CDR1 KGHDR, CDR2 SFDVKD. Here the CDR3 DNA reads TGTGCCACCAGTGATGCGACTAGCGGGGGGCCTATATCCTACAATGAGCAGTTCTTC. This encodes CATSDATSGGPISYNEQFF.

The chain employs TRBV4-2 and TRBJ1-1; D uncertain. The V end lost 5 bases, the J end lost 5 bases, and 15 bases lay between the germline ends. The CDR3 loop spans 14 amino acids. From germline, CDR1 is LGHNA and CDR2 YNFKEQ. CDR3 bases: TGTGCCAGCAGCTTCGGTACGGGCAATACTGAAGCTTTCTTT. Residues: CASSFGTGNTEAFF.

The CDR3 loop is CASSGQGIGGNTIYF. CDR3 sequence (DNA): TGTGCCAGCTCAGGACAGGGGATCGGTGGAAACACCATATATTTT. The chain links TRBV18 to TRBJ1-3; 9 nucleotides match TRBD1. CDR3 length equals 15 residues. Germline values: CDR1 KGHSH, CDR2 LQKENI. The junction had 5 bases not matched to a gene; V was cut back by 5 bases and J by 3 bases.

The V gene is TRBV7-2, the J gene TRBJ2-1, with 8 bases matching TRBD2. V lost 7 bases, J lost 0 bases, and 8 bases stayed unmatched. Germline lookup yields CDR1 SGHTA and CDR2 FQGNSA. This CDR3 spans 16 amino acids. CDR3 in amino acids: CASNLRGGHSYNEQFF. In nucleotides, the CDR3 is TGTGCCAGCAACCTCCGGGGGGGGCACTCCTACAATGAGCAGTTCTTC.